This is a list of T cell receptor beta chains from one sample in a study of blood T cell repertoires in COVID-19. Assay: immunoSEQ multiplex PCR; the TCRdb copy retains only in-frame clones and omits some. This sample has 300,000 to 350,000 clones; about 90% occur once, and the top ten carry around 5%. Sequences were obtained from PBMCs or T cells enriched from blood (not recorded which). These TCRs come from a young man who had recovered from COVID-19. Each CDR3 is given with its conserved first and last residue. The order of the fields is J gene, CDR3 length, clone size, V gene, D gene, CDR3 protein, CDR3 DNA. D genes are given only for firm matches. Only some rows state a clone size, as once, few, many or a class for expanded clones.

>TRBJ1-5|16|.|TRBV10-3|.
CAISETYTPAGQPQHF
TGTGCCATCAGTGAGACCTATACACCGGCGGGTCAGCCCCAGCATTTT
>TRBJ1-1|14|.|TRBV28|.
CASSLGRAVAEAFF
TGTGCCAGCAGTTTGGGCAGGGCGGTCGCTGAAGCTTTCTTT
>TRBJ2-2|14|.|TRBV4-1|.
CASSQARRAPELFF
TGCGCCAGCAGCCAAGCCCGCAGGGCACCGGAGCTGTTTTTT
>TRBJ2-3|13|.|TRBV19|.
CASNGATTDTQYF
TGTGCCAGTAATGGGGCCACCACAGATACGCAGTATTTT
>TRBJ2-3|16|.|TRBV11-1|TRBD1
CASSFGDSASTDTQYF
TGTGCCAGCAGCTTCGGGGACAGCGCTAGCACAGATACGCAGTATTTT
>TRBJ2-1|15|.|TRBV6-4|TRBD1
CASSDGTGAYNEQFF
TGTGCCAGCAGTGACGGGACAGGGGCTTACAATGAGCAGTTCTTC
>TRBJ2-6|17|.|TRBV18|.
CASSPEQGTAGANVLTF
TGTGCCAGCTCACCAGAACAGGGCACAGCTGGGGCCAACGTCCTGACTTTC
>TRBJ2-3|18|.|TRBV6-1|TRBD2
CASSDTWASGGDPDTQYF
TGTGCCAGCAGTGATACTTGGGCTAGCGGGGGGGACCCAGATACGCAGTATTTT
>TRBJ2-1|15|.|TRBV4-1|TRBD2
CASSPRLAGGSEQFF
TGCGCCAGCAGCCCTAGACTAGCGGGGGGTTCGGAGCAGTTCTTC
>TRBJ2-7|14|.|TRBV19|TRBD1
CASSIGTGAHEQYF
TGTGCCAGTAGTATAGGGACAGGGGCCCACGAGCAGTACTTC
>TRBJ2-1|13|.|TRBV19|.
CASSRTGGDEQFF
TGTGCCAGTAGTAGAACAGGGGGGGATGAGCAGTTCTTC
>TRBJ1-4|16|.|TRBV5-1|.
CASSLDRPGANEKLFF
TGCGCCAGCAGCTTGGACAGGCCTGGGGCTAATGAAAAACTGTTTTTT
>TRBJ2-3|16|.|TRBV7-9|.
CASSLKAGPYTDTQYF
TGTGCCAGCAGCTTAAAGGCGGGGCCCTACACAGATACGCAGTATTTT
>TRBJ1-1|12|.|TRBV29-1|.
CSVGAGYTEAFF
TGCAGCGTTGGGGCTGGATACACTGAAGCTTTCTTT
>TRBJ2-4|14|.|TRBV4-1|TRBD1
CASSHTGAENIQYF
TGCGCCAGCAGCCATACAGGGGCGGAAAACATTCAGTACTTC
>TRBJ1-2|14|.|TRBV11-2|TRBD1
CASSDRQGANGYTF
TGTGCCAGCAGCGACCGACAGGGGGCTAATGGCTACACCTTC
>TRBJ1-6|16|.|TRBV2|TRBD1
CASSDMTGGAGSPLHF
TGTGCCAGCAGTGACATGACAGGGGGCGCGGGTTCACCCCTCCACTTT
>TRBJ1-6|16|.|TRBV4-1|TRBD1
CASSQVLGQGGSPLHF
TGCGCCAGCAGCCAAGTGTTAGGACAGGGAGGTTCACCCCTCCACTTT
>TRBJ2-1|14|few|TRBV7-2|.
CASSSPDSGDEQFF
TGTGCCAGCAGCTCCCCGGATTCAGGGGATGAGCAGTTCTTC
>TRBJ1-6|14|.|TRBV6-1|TRBD1
CASSERDSYSPLHF
TGTGCCAGCAGTGAGAGGGACAGCTATTCACCCCTCCACTTT
>TRBJ2-3|16|once|TRBV5-1|TRBD2
CASSPGLAGTTDTQYF
TGCGCCAGCAGCCCCGGACTAGCGGGTACCACAGATACGCAGTATTTT
>TRBJ2-7|13|.|TRBV11-3|.
CASSAGRGHEQYF
TGTGCCAGCAGCGCCGGGAGGGGGCACGAGCAGTACTTC
>TRBJ2-3|16|once|TRBV7-6|TRBD1
CASSAPPDRESDTQYF
TGTGCCAGCAGCGCCCCGCCCGACAGGGAATCAGATACGCAGTATTTT
>TRBJ1-1|12|.|TRBV23-1|.
CASSQGDVEAFF
TGCGCCAGCAGTCAAGGAGACGTGGAAGCTTTCTTT
>TRBJ1-5|15|.|TRBV11-2|.
CASSSLGSGDQPQHF
TGTGCCAGCAGCTCCTTGGGGTCAGGGGATCAGCCCCAGCATTTT
>TRBJ1-4|12|.|TRBV19|.
CASSTSDEKLFF
TGTGCCAGTAGTACGAGTGATGAAAAACTGTTTTTT
>TRBJ2-7|15|once|TRBV7-6|TRBD2
CASSRGTKGHYEQYF
TGTGCCAGCAGTCGCGGGACTAAGGGGCATTACGAGCAGTACTTC
>TRBJ1-1|14|.|TRBV10-3|TRBD1
CATVPGQSYTEAFF
TGTGCCACCGTCCCGGGACAGTCCTACACTGAAGCTTTCTTT
>TRBJ2-5|14|.|TRBV11-3|.
CASSPGRKQETQYF
TGTGCCAGCAGCCCGGGGAGGAAACAAGAGACCCAGTACTTC
>TRBJ1-6|15|.|TRBV27|.
CASTSLGAGNSPLHF
TGTGCCAGCACATCCTTGGGGGCGGGCAATTCACCCCTCCACTTT
>TRBJ2-7|13|.|TRBV24-1|.
CATSDAGNSGQYF
TGTGCCACCAGTGATGCCGGGAACAGCGGGCAGTACTTC
>TRBJ2-7|15|.|TRBV5-6|TRBD1
CASSAGQAGSYEQYF
TGTGCCAGCAGCGCAGGACAGGCGGGCTCCTACGAGCAGTACTTC
>TRBJ1-5|13|.|TRBV6-5|.
CASQGTPYQPQHF
TGTGCCAGCCAAGGGACACCTTATCAGCCCCAGCATTTT
>TRBJ1-2|14|.|TRBV6-1|.
CASSEVTGPYGYTF
TGTGCCAGCAGTGAAGTAACAGGCCCCTATGGCTACACCTTC
>TRBJ2-7|15|few|TRBV27|TRBD1
CASSLSVSGGPEQYF
TGTGCCAGCAGTTTATCGGTGTCAGGGGGTCCCGAGCAGTACTTC
>TRBJ2-7|13|.|TRBV6-2/TRBV6-3|.
CASSSRASYEQYF
TGTGCCAGCAGTTCCAGGGCGTCCTACGAGCAGTACTTC
>TRBJ2-7|13|.|TRBV19|.
CASSVTQGYEQYF
TGTGCCAGTAGTGTCACACAGGGCTACGAGCAGTACTTC
>TRBJ2-5|15|.|TRBV7-9|TRBD1
CASSATGTGVETQYF
TGTGCCAGCAGCGCAACCGGGACAGGGGTCGAGACCCAGTACTTC
>TRBJ1-2|15|.|TRBV19|.
CASSIRGGSGYGYTF
TGTGCCAGTAGTATTAGGGGGGGATCTGGCTATGGCTACACCTTC
>TRBJ2-6|16|.|TRBV12-1|.
CASSPEGETGANVLTF
TGTGCCAGCAGCCCTGAGGGGGAAACTGGGGCCAACGTCCTGACTTTC
>TRBJ2-7|13|.|TRBV28|.
CASTPAAPYEQYF
TGTGCCAGCACCCCCGCGGCACCCTACGAGCAGTACTTC
>TRBJ1-5|16|.|TRBV7-8|.
CASSLRAGASNQPQHF
TGTGCCAGCAGCTTACGGGCAGGGGCAAGCAATCAGCCCCAGCATTTT
>TRBJ1-5|15|few|TRBV15|TRBD1
CATSRSTGGLQPQHF
TGTGCCACCAGCCGATCGACAGGGGGCTTACAGCCCCAGCATTTT
>TRBJ1-5|14|.|TRBV27|TRBD1
CASSLRDSNQPQHF
TGTGCCAGCAGTCTTCGGGACAGTAATCAGCCCCAGCATTTT
>TRBJ1-1|12|.|TRBV12-3/TRBV12-4|TRBD1
CASSGQAFEAFF
TGTGCCAGCAGTGGACAGGCCTTTGAAGCTTTCTTT
>TRBJ2-5|14|.|TRBV2|.
CASRHRDMSKTQYF
TGTGCCAGCCGACACCGGGACATGTCCAAGACCCAGTACTTC
>TRBJ1-4|17|.|TRBV5-4|.
CASSLVQGTSTNEKLFF
TGTGCCAGCAGCTTGGTGCAGGGGACGTCAACTAATGAAAAACTGTTTTTT
>TRBJ2-5|13|.|TRBV25-1|TRBD1
CASSGTGKETQYF
TGTGCCAGCAGTGGGACAGGGAAAGAGACCCAGTACTTC
>TRBJ1-4|13|.|TRBV2|.
CASSEAPGVGLFF
TGTGCCAGCAGTGAAGCGCCAGGGGTGGGACTGTTTTTT
>TRBJ1-1|15|.|TRBV19|.
CASSSTTLMNTEAFF
TGTGCCAGTAGTTCCACGACACTTATGAACACTGAAGCTTTCTTT
>TRBJ2-3|18|.|TRBV7-6|TRBD2
CASSYPSWGRGDTDTQYF
TGTGCCAGCAGCTACCCTAGTTGGGGGAGGGGAGACACAGATACGCAGTATTTT
>TRBJ2-3|12|.|TRBV7-6|.
CASSLRVEGAYF
TGTGCCAGCAGCTTGCGGGTAGAAGGTGCCTATTTT
>TRBJ2-1|15|.|TRBV10-2|TRBD1
CASSTGQGTHNEQFF
TGCGCCAGCAGTACGGGACAGGGGACCCACAATGAGCAGTTCTTC
>TRBJ2-7|14|.|TRBV27|.
CASSLSGPPYEQYF
TGTGCCAGCAGTTTATCGGGGCCCCCCTACGAGCAGTACTTC
>TRBJ1-2|15|.|TRBV5-1|.
CASSFSAGTNYGYTF
TGCGCCAGCAGCTTTTCGGCAGGAACTAACTATGGCTACACCTTC
>TRBJ2-1|15|.|TRBV7-3|.
CASSPSGGSVNEQFF
TGTGCCAGCAGCCCTTCGGGGGGCAGTGTCAATGAGCAGTTCTTC
>TRBJ1-4|17|.|TRBV4-1|.
CASSQEHRPATNEKLFF
TGCGCCAGCAGCCAAGAGCACAGACCAGCAACTAATGAAAAACTGTTTTTT
>TRBJ2-7|14|.|TRBV6-1|.
CASSEGDSSYEQYF
TGTGCCAGCAGTGAAGGCGACAGCTCCTACGAGCAGTACTTC
>TRBJ1-2|11|.|TRBV2|.
CASTSGYGYTF
TGTGCCAGCACGTCCGGCTATGGCTACACCTTC
>TRBJ2-1|14|.|TRBV3-1/TRBV3-2|.
CASSQVSPGGEQFF
TGTGCCAGCAGCCAAGTTAGCCCAGGAGGTGAGCAGTTCTTC